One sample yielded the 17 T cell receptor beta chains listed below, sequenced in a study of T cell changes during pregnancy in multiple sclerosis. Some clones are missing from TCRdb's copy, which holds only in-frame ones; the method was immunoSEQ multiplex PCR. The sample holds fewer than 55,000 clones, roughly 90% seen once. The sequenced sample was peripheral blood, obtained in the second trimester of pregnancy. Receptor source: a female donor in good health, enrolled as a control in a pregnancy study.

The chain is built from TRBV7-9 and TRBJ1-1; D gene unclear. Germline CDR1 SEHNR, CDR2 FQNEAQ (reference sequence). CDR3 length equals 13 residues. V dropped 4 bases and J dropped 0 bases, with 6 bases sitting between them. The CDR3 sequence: CASSSTVNTEAFF. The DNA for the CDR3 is TGTGCCAGCAGCTCTACAGTGAACACTGAAGCTTTCTTT.

The DNA of the CDR3 is TGTGCCAGCAGTGCCCTCCGTATTGCAACTAATGAAAAACTGTTTTTT. Translating gives CASSALRIATNEKLFF. The V call is TRBV6-1, the J call TRBJ1-4; no definite D call. The CDR3 extends over 16 amino acids. V shed 4 bases and J shed 0 bases, with 12 bases lying between them. Per germline, CDR1 MNHNS and CDR2 SASEGT.

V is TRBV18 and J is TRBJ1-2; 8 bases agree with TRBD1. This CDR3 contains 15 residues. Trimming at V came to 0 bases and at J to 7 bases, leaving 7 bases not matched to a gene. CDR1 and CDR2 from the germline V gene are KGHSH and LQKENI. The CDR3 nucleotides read TGTGCCAGCTCACCACCGGACAGGGTGTCTTCTGGCTACACCTTC. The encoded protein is CASSPPDRVSSGYTF.

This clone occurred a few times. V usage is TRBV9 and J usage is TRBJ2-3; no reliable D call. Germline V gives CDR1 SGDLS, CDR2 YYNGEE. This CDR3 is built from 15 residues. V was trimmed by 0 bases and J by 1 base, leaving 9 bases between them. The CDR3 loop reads CASSVGEAGTDTQYF. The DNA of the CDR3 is TGTGCCAGCAGCGTAGGAGAGGCTGGCACAGATACGCAGTATTTT.

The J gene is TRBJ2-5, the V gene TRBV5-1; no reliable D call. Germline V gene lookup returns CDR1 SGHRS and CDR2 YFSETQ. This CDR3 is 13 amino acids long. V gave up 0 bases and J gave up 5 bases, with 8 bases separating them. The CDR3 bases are TGCGCCAGCAGCTTGGGGTCAGTTGAGACCCAGTACTTC. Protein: CASSLGSVETQYF.

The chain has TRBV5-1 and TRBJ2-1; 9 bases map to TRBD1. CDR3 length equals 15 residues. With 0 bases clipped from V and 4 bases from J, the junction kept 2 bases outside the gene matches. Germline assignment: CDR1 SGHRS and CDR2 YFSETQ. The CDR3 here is CASSLGDRAYNEQFF. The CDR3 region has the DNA TGCGCCAGCAGCTTGGGGGACAGGGCTTACAATGAGCAGTTCTTC.

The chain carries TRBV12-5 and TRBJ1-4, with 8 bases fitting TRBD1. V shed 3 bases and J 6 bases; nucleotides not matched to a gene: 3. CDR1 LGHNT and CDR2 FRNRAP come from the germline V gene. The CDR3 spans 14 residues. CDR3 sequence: CASGFETGDEKLFF. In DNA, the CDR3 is TGTGCTAGTGGTTTTGAGACAGGGGATGAAAAACTGTTTTTT.

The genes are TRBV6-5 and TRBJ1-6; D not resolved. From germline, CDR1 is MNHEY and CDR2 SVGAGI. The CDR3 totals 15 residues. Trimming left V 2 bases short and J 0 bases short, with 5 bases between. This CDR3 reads CASSYEGSYNSPLHF. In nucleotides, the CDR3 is TGTGCCAGCAGTTACGAGGGCTCCTATAATTCACCCCTCCACTTT.

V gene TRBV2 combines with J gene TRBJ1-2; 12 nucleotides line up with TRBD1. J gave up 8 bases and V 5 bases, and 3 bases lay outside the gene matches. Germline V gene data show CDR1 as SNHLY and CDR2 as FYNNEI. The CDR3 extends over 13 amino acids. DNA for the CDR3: TGTGCCAGCAGTCCGGGACAGGGGGCGGGCTACACCTTC. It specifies CASSPGQGAGYTF. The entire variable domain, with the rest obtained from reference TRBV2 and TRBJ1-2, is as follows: EPEVTQTPSHQVTQMGQEVILRCVPISNHLYFYWYRQILGQKVEFLVSFYNNEISEKSEIFDDQFSVERPDGSNFTLKIRSTKLEDSAMYFCASSPGQGAGYTFGSGTRLTVV.

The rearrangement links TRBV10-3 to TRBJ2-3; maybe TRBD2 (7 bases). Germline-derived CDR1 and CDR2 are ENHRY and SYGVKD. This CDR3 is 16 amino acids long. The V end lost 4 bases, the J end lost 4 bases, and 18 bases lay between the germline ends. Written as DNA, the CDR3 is TGTGCCATCAGTGTCCAAAGGGGGGGGCAGGCAGATACGCAGTATTTT. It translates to CAISVQRGGQADTQYF.

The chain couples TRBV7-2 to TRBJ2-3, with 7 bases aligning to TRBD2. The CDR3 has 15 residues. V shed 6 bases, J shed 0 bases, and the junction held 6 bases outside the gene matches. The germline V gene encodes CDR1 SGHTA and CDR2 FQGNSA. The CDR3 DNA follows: TGTGCCAGCAGAGCGGGATTATCTAGCACAGATACGCAGTATTTT. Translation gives CASRAGLSSTDTQYF. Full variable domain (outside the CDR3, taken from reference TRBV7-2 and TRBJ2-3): GAGVSQSPSNKVTEKGKDVELRCDPISGHTALYWYRQSLGQGLEFLIYFQGNSAPDKSGLPSDRFSAERTGGSVSTLTIQRTQQEDSAVYLCASRAGLSSTDTQYFGPGTRLTVL.

CDR3 coding DNA: TGTGCCAGCAGCTTACCAAACACTGAAGCTTTCTTT. Protein product: CASSLPNTEAFF. The V gene is TRBV11-2, the J gene TRBJ1-1; no firm D call. This CDR3 is 12 amino acids long. Germline V gene data show CDR1 as SGHAT and CDR2 as FQNNGV. Trimming took 2 bases from V and 2 from J, leaving 3 bases between them.

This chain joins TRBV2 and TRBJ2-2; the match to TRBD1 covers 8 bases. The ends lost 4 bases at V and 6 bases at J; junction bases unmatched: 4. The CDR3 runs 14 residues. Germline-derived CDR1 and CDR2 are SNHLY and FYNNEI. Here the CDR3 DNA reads TGTGCCAGCAGTGTGGCCAGGGGGCCCGGGGAGCTGTTTTTT. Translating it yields CASSVARGPGELFF.

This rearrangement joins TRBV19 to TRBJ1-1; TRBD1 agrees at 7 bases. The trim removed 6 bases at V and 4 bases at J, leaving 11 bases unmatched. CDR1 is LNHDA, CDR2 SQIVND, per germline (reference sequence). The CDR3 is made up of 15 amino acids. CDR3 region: CASRHPGRGLTEAFF. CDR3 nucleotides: TGTGCCAGTAGGCACCCCGGGAGGGGGCTCACTGAAGCTTTCTTT.

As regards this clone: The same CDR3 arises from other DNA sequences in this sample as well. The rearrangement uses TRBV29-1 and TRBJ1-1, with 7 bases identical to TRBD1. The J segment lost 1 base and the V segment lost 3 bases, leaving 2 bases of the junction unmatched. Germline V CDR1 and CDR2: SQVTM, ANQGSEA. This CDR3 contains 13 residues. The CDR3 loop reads CSVENRGNTEAFF. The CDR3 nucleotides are TGCAGCGTTGAGAACAGGGGGAACACTGAAGCTTTCTTT.

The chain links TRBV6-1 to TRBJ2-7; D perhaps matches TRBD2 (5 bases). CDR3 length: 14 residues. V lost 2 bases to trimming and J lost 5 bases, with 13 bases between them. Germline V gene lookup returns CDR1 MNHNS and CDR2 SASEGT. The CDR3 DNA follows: TGTGCCAGCAGTGAACTCGGGGTTCGGGACGAGCAGTACTTC. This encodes CASSELGVRDEQYF.

CDR3 amino acids: CASSKNLGGNEKLFF. The CDR3 DNA reads as TGTGCCAGTAGTAAGAATCTCGGGGGGAATGAAAAACTGTTTTTT. V is TRBV19 and J is TRBJ1-4; weak D call: TRBD1 (5 bases). V was pared by 4 bases and J by 5 bases, with 14 bases between. The CDR3 length is 15 residues. From germline, CDR1 is LNHDA and CDR2 SQIVND (reference sequence).